Each of the 10 T cell receptor beta chains below was sequenced from the same sample in a study of cytomegalovirus exposure and HLA in healthy donors. Primers for the PCR totalled 60 Vbeta and 13 Jbeta. TCRdb's copy holds only in-frame clones and misses some; the assay was immunoSEQ multiplex PCR. The sample contains around 140,000 clones, about 70% of which appear only once. Sequencing used PBMCs. Source of these receptors: a woman between 40 and 50 years old in good health and CMV-seronegative.

This chain joins TRBV6-4 and TRBJ2-2; TRBD1 matches 10 bases. This CDR3 contains 14 residues. J gave up 5 bases and V 4 bases, and 1 base lay outside the gene matches. Germline loops: CDR1 MRHNA, CDR2 SNTAGT. The CDR3 DNA sequence: TGTGCCAGCAGTGGGGGACAGGGGACCGGGGAGCTGTTTTTT. Translating gives CASSGGQGTGELFF.

The gene calls are TRBV2 and TRBJ1-5; the D gene is possibly TRBD1 (6 bases). This CDR3 is 16 amino acids long. Germline CDR1 and CDR2: SNHLY and FYNNEI. V lost 9 bases and J 1 base, leaving 19 bases between the germline ends. Here the CDR3 DNA reads TGTGCCAGTCGGAGAGGGGGGGCAGAAAGCAATCAGCCCCAGCATTTT. Translation gives CASRRGGAESNQPQHF.

This clone was detected a few times. The J gene is TRBJ1-2, the V gene TRBV4-1, with 11 nucleotides matching TRBD1. The CDR3 is made up of 17 amino acids. The ends lost 5 bases at V and 4 bases at J; junction bases unmatched: 12. In germline, CDR1 is MGHRA, CDR2 YSYEKL. This chain's CDR3 is CASSRDRGDLPLYGYTF. The CDR3 DNA reads TGCGCCAGCAGCAGGGACAGGGGGGACCTTCCCCTCTATGGCTACACCTTC.

A few counts support this clone. The V and J genes are TRBV19 and TRBJ1-1; 7 nucleotides align to TRBD1. CDR1 and CDR2 (germline): LNHDA, SQIVND (reference sequence). This CDR3 is built from 15 residues. Trimming cost V 1 base and J 3 bases; bases outside gene matches: 5. The CDR3 loop reads CASSIAARGYTEAFF. Written as DNA, the CDR3 is TGTGCCAGTAGTATAGCGGCCAGGGGGTACACTGAAGCTTTCTTT.

In DNA form, the CDR3 reads TGTGCCAGCAGCTTAAGGGGGACTAGCGGGGATGAGCAGTTCTTC. Translation: CASSLRGTSGDEQFF. The V and J genes are TRBV7-3 and TRBJ2-1; 13 bases agree with TRBD2. J was trimmed by 8 bases and V by 1 base; bases with no gene match: 2. The germline V gene has CDR1 SGHTA and CDR2 FQGTGA. This CDR3 has 15 amino acids.

This chain links TRBV4-1 with TRBJ1-6, with 7 bases that match TRBD1. The CDR3 sequence is 15 residues long. With 2 bases clipped from V and 8 bases from J, the junction kept 6 bases outside the gene matches. Germline V gene data show CDR1 as MGHRA and CDR2 as YSYEKL. The CDR3 nucleotides are TGCGCCAGCAGCCAATATACAGGGGTCCATTCACCCCTCCACTTT. Its protein is CASSQYTGVHSPLHF.

The chain employs TRBV4-2 and TRBJ2-3; a possible D gene is TRBD2 (5 bases). Germline values: CDR1 LGHNA, CDR2 YNFKEQ. V lost 1 base to trimming and J lost 5 bases, with 16 bases between them. The CDR3 extends over 16 amino acids. In DNA form, the CDR3 reads TGTGCCAGCAGCCAAGCTTACCGGGCCGGAGGAGATACGCAGTATTTT. It is translated as CASSQAYRAGGDTQYF.

V usage is TRBV19 and J usage is TRBJ2-7; perhaps TRBD1 as D (6 bases). Deletions cut 5 bases from V and 6 bases from J, with 20 bases between. The CDR3 spans 15 residues. Germline-derived CDR1 and CDR2 are LNHDA and SQIVND (reference sequence). The CDR3 DNA is TGTGCCAGTAGTCTGAGGACAGTAGCCGCGGGCGAGCAGTACTTC. Its protein is CASSLRTVAAGEQYF. Full variable domain (outside the CDR3, taken from reference TRBV19 and TRBJ2-7): DGGITQSPKYLFRKEGQNVTLSCEQNLNHDAMYWYRQDPGQGLRLIYYSQIVNDFQKGDIAEGYSVSREKKESFPLTVTSAQKNPTAFYLCASSLRTVAAGEQYFGPGTRLTVT.

In its sample, this clone was seen a few times. Other nucleotide sequences in the sample specify the same CDR3. V and J are TRBV18 and TRBJ2-5; TRBD1 aligns across 7 bases. The V segment lost 3 bases and the J segment 1 base; nucleotides outside the gene matches: 2. Germline V gene lookup returns CDR1 KGHSH and CDR2 LQKENI. The CDR3 loop spans 14 amino acids. This CDR3 is CASSPRDSQETQYF. For the CDR3, the DNA is TGTGCCAGCTCACCCCGGGACAGCCAAGAGACCCAGTACTTC.

The chain employs TRBV1 and TRBJ1-2; the DNA was not used to check the table's D call, TRBD1. TRBV1 is designated a pseudogene. The CDR3 loop spans 13 amino acids. This CDR3 reads CTSSSRTDYGYTF. Here the CDR3 DNA reads TGCACCAGCAGCTCTCGGACAGACTATGGCTACACCTTC.